The rows below give T cell receptor beta chains drawn from one sample of a study of T cell responses to AZD1222 COVID-19 vaccine. TCRdb keeps only in-frame clones here, not all; method: immunoSEQ multiplex PCR. The sample consists of roughly 120,000 clones, about 88% of them appearing once. Material: peripheral blood, obtained on day 0 of AZD1222 vaccination. Source of these receptors: an adult in good health. Each CDR3 is given with its conserved first and last residue. The D gene is left open where the match is weak. Only part of the rows carry a size: once, few, many, or a class if the clone is expanded.

cdr3_aa cdr3_nt v_call clone_size j_call cdr3_length d_call
CSASSYGYTF TGCAGTGCTAGTTCGTATGGCTACACCTTC TRBV20-1 - TRBJ1-2 10 -
CASSQRDTYEQYF TGCGCCAGCAGTCAACGAGACACCTACGAGCAGTACTTC TRBV23-1 - TRBJ2-7 13 -
CASSSGGGRGDEQYF TGTGCCAGCAGCTCTGGCGGGGGGCGCGGCGACGAGCAGTACTTC TRBV7-9 - TRBJ2-7 15 TRBD2
CASSLAGSGNEKLFF TGCGCCAGCAGCCTCGCGGGGTCAGGCAATGAAAAACTGTTTTTT TRBV5-1 - TRBJ1-4 15 -
CASSLVVWEQYF TGTGCCAGCAGCTTAGTGGTGTGGGAGCAGTACTTC TRBV11-2 - TRBJ2-7 12 -
CSAKPRETQYF TGCAGTGCTAAGCCACGCGAGACCCAGTACTTC TRBV20-1 - TRBJ2-5 11 -
CASSDRGNQPQHF TGTGCCAGCAGCGACAGGGGGAATCAGCCCCAGCATTTT TRBV12-3/TRBV12-4 - TRBJ1-5 13 TRBD1
CASSPRQKSNYGYTF TGTGCCAGCAGCCCTAGACAGAAATCTAACTATGGCTACACCTTC TRBV13 - TRBJ1-2 15 -
CASSLGATSGASGETQYF TGTGCCAGTTCCCTGGGCGCAACTAGCGGGGCATCGGGGGAGACCCAGTACTTC TRBV19 few TRBJ2-5 18 TRBD2
CASSPAWMNTEAFF TGTGCCAGCAGCCCCGCGTGGATGAACACTGAAGCTTTCTTT TRBV11-2 - TRBJ1-1 14 -
CASSLRPGQSFTDTQYF TGCGCCAGCAGCCTTCGACCGGGACAGTCTTTCACAGATACGCAGTATTTT TRBV4-3 - TRBJ2-3 17 TRBD1
CSALWTEQFF TGCAGTGCTTTATGGACTGAGCAGTTCTTC TRBV20-1 - TRBJ2-1 10 -
CSARYRGEAFF TGCAGTGCTAGGTACAGGGGTGAAGCTTTCTTT TRBV20-1 - TRBJ1-1 11 TRBD1
CASSPVSRDRNGYTF TGTGCCAGCAGTCCCGTTAGTAGGGACAGGAATGGCTACACCTTC TRBV28 - TRBJ1-2 15 TRBD1
CAITGRLNTEAFF TGTGCCATCACCGGCAGGCTGAACACTGAAGCTTTCTTT TRBV10-3 - TRBJ1-1 13 -
CASSMGVWGEKLFF TGTGCCAGCTCAATGGGTGTCTGGGGTGAAAAACTGTTTTTT TRBV6-6 once TRBJ1-4 14 -
CATSPLAEKTYEQYF TGTGCCACGTCCCCCCTAGCGGAAAAAACCTACGAGCAGTACTTC TRBV19 - TRBJ2-7 15 TRBD2
CASSLARGTNTGELFF TGTGCCAGCAGCTTAGCCAGGGGGACGAACACCGGGGAGCTGTTTTTT TRBV7-8 - TRBJ2-2 16 TRBD1
CASSLPVGYGYTF TGTGCCAGCAGCTTGCCTGTCGGTTATGGCTACACCTTC TRBV7-9 - TRBJ1-2 13 -
CASSQGGGSSYGYTF TGTGCCAGCAGCCAAGGGGGCGGATCGAGCTATGGCTACACCTTC TRBV3-1/TRBV3-2 - TRBJ1-2 15 -
CASSRAGQGNQPQHF TGTGCCAGCAGCCGAGCGGGACAGGGGAATCAGCCCCAGCATTTT TRBV6-2/TRBV6-3 - TRBJ1-5 15 TRBD1
CASSLVTSGRYEQYF TGTGCCAGCAGCTTAGTAACTAGCGGGAGATACGAGCAGTACTTC TRBV7-9 - TRBJ2-7 15 TRBD2
CSVVEEGVGNQPQHF TGCAGCGTTGTAGAAGAGGGAGTGGGCAATCAGCCCCAGCATTTT TRBV29-1 - TRBJ1-5 15 -
CASSRTEPAHTQYF TGTGCCAGCAGCAGGACAGAGCCCGCCCATACGCAGTATTTT TRBV7-9 - TRBJ2-3 14 -
CASSPGTEVFTEAFF TGTGCCAGCAGTCCCGGGACAGAGGTTTTCACTGAAGCTTTCTTT TRBV7-2 - TRBJ1-1 15 TRBD1
CASGQGTGYSPLHF TGTGCTAGTGGGCAGGGGACAGGGTATTCACCCCTCCACTTT TRBV12-5 - TRBJ1-6 14 TRBD1
CASSYRQDTEAFF TGTGCCAGCAGTTACAGGCAGGACACTGAAGCTTTCTTT TRBV6-2/TRBV6-3 - TRBJ1-1 13 -
CASSRGDSTYEQYF TGCGCCAGCAGCCGTGGAGACTCCACCTACGAGCAGTACTTC TRBV5-1 - TRBJ2-7 14 -
CASSLDRGGNQPQHF TGTGCCAGCAGTTTGGACAGGGGGGGCAATCAGCCCCAGCATTTT TRBV6-2/TRBV6-3 once TRBJ1-5 15 TRBD1
CASSELPRDDEQFF TGCGCCAGCAGTGAGCTCCCCCGGGACGATGAGCAGTTCTTC TRBV10-1 few TRBJ2-1 14 -
CASSSSSLSSYEQYF TGTGCCAGCAGTTCGTCATCCTTGAGCTCCTACGAGCAGTACTTC TRBV28 - TRBJ2-7 15 -
CASSLRVGNYGYTF TGTGCCAGCAGCTTGCGGGTGGGGAACTATGGCTACACCTTC TRBV7-8 - TRBJ1-2 14 -
CAIMGKANYGYTF TGTGCCATCATGGGGAAAGCTAACTATGGCTACACCTTC TRBV10-3 - TRBJ1-2 13 -
CASSERVGGSYGYTF TGTGCCAGCAGTGAAAGGGTGGGAGGGTCCTATGGCTACACCTTC TRBV25-1 - TRBJ1-2 15 -
CASSRQQSNTGELFF TGTGCCAGCAGCCGACAGCAATCGAACACCGGGGAGCTGTTTTTT TRBV14 - TRBJ2-2 15 -
CASSQDFGQGYGYTF TGCGCCAGCAGCCAAGATTTCGGACAGGGGTATGGCTACACCTTC TRBV4-1 - TRBJ1-2 15 TRBD1
CASSPTSYNEQFF TGTGCCAGCAGCCCTACATCCTACAATGAGCAGTTCTTC TRBV5-6 - TRBJ2-1 13 -
CASSLHRGAGTEAFF TGTGCCAGCAGCTTACACAGGGGTGCGGGTACTGAAGCTTTCTTT TRBV7-9 - TRBJ1-1 15 TRBD1
CASSQASSYEQYF TGCGCCAGCAGCCAAGCGTCATCCTACGAGCAGTACTTC TRBV4-1 - TRBJ2-7 13 -
CASSQRGSLDYGYTF TGTGCCAGCAGCCAGCGGGGGTCTCTCGACTATGGCTACACCTTC TRBV11-3 - TRBJ1-2 15 -
CASSTDRTGGYTF TGTGCCAGCAGCACGGACAGGACCGGTGGCTACACCTTC TRBV6-5 few TRBJ1-2 13 TRBD1
CASSCLAKQYF TGTGCCAGCAGCTGTCTAGCAAAGCAGTACTTC TRBV12-1 - TRBJ2-7 11 -
CASSLISGHTGELFF TGTGCCAGCAGCTTAATAAGCGGGCACACCGGGGAGCTGTTTTTT TRBV7-3 - TRBJ2-2 15 -
CASSPPLAGFDEQFF TGTGCCAGCTCACCACCCCTAGCGGGATTTGATGAGCAGTTCTTC TRBV18 - TRBJ2-1 15 TRBD2